This is a list of T cell receptor beta chains from one sample in a study of cytomegalovirus exposure and HLA in healthy donors. Assay used: immunoSEQ multiplex PCR; TCRdb lists only in-frame clones, some missing. This repertoire comprises 55,000 to 80,000 clones; its ten largest clones make up about 2.9%. The sequencing sample was made of PBMCs. Receptors originate from a man aged 35 to 55 in good health and CMV-seronegative. The CDR3 runs from the conserved cysteine through the conserved F or W. Each record gives: CDR3 DNA, CDR3 protein, D gene, V gene, J gene. The D gene is left open where the match is weak.

TGTGCCAGCAGGAAAGACAGTGATCAGCCCCAGCATTTT	CASRKDSDQPQHF	NA	TRBV2	TRBJ1-5
TGTGCCAGCAGCTTAGGGCCCGGAAACTATGGCTACACCTTC	CASSLGPGNYGYTF	NA	TRBV7-3	TRBJ1-2
TGTGCCAGCAGCTTAGCGCAGGGACAGGGGCCTGAGCAGTTCTTC	CASSLAQGQGPEQFF	TRBD1	TRBV7-9	TRBJ2-1
TGTGCCAGCAACAATCCCGCAGGGGGCTTGGGCACTGAAGCTTTCTTT	CASNNPAGGLGTEAFF	NA	TRBV12-1	TRBJ1-1
TGTGCCAGCAGCTCTCGGACTAGCGGGGCAGGGACCGGGGAGCTGTTTTTT	CASSSRTSGAGTGELFF	TRBD2	TRBV7-3	TRBJ2-2
TGTGCCAGCAGCCCCGGGGGGACAGGGAATCAGCCCCAGCATTTT	CASSPGGTGNQPQHF	TRBD1	TRBV6-6	TRBJ1-5
TGCAGCGTTGAAACCGGGACAGGGGTTGGCTACACCTTC	CSVETGTGVGYTF	TRBD1	TRBV29-1	TRBJ1-2
TGTGCCATCATCAATGGGGGGGTAGGGGTTGAAAAACTGTTTTTT	CAIINGGVGVEKLFF	NA	TRBV7-9	TRBJ1-4
TGTGCCAGCAGCCAAGATAGGGGGTCAGGGACCTCCTACGAGCAGTACTTC	CASSQDRGSGTSYEQYF	NA	TRBV4-2	TRBJ2-7
TGTGCCAGCAGCTGGGCTAGCGGGGGGACTGAGCAGTTCTTC	CASSWASGGTEQFF	TRBD2	TRBV11-1	TRBJ2-1
TGTGCCTGGAGTCGATGGTTAGCGGGGCGAGATGATACGCAGTATTTT	CAWSRWLAGRDDTQYF	TRBD2	TRBV30	TRBJ2-3
TGTGCCAGCAGTGACAGGGGCAATGAGCAGTTCTTC	CASSDRGNEQFF	NA	TRBV25-1	TRBJ2-1
TGTGCCTGGAGCGCCGCGTGGGGAACAGGACGAACTGAAGCTTTCTTT	CAWSAAWGTGRTEAFF	NA	TRBV30	TRBJ1-1
TGTGCCAGCAGTTTTTGGGGAAGCGGGGCTTCAGATACGCAGTATTTT	CASSFWGSGASDTQYF	TRBD2	TRBV28	TRBJ2-3
TGCGCCAGCAACTGGGGAGGACAAGAGACCCAGTACTTC	CASNWGGQETQYF	NA	TRBV5-1	TRBJ2-5
TGTGCCAGCAATCTAGCGGGGGCGAACACCGGGGAGCTGTTTTTT	CASNLAGANTGELFF	TRBD2	TRBV7-8	TRBJ2-2
TGTGCCAGCAGTCCGCCGGGACTGGCTAATGAAAAACTGTTTTTT	CASSPPGLANEKLFF	NA	TRBV6-6	TRBJ1-4
TGTGCCAGCAGCTTGGTTCCCGATAGGGGACAGTCAAACATTCAGTACTTC	CASSLVPDRGQSNIQYF	TRBD1	TRBV7-9	TRBJ2-4
TGTGCCAGCAGCTTAAGTCAGATCTCTGGAAACACCATATATTTT	CASSLSQISGNTIYF	NA	TRBV7-9	TRBJ1-3
TGTGCTAGTGGTCCCCCGGGACAGGGTTCTTCCGAGCAGTACTTC	CASGPPGQGSSEQYF	TRBD1	TRBV12-5	TRBJ2-7
TGTGCCAGCAGCGTGGGGGCCGAAGTCTACAATGAGCAGTTCTTC	CASSVGAEVYNEQFF	NA	TRBV7-9	TRBJ2-1
TGTGCCAGCAGCTTAGGACAGATCTATGGCTACACCTTC	CASSLGQIYGYTF	NA	TRBV7-2	TRBJ1-2
TGTGCCAGCAGCTTGAATCCCGACAATGAGCAGTTCTTC	CASSLNPDNEQFF	NA	TRBV5-4	TRBJ2-1
TGTGCCAGCAGTTTAACTAGCGGGTACACAGATACGCAGTATTTT	CASSLTSGYTDTQYF	TRBD2	TRBV28	TRBJ2-3
TGTGCCAGCAGCAAACTCCTCGGGTTGCGGGGCCCCACAGATACGCAGTATTTT	CASSKLLGLRGPTDTQYF	NA	TRBV21-1	TRBJ2-3
TGTGCCATCAGTGAGTCCCGTGGAGAGGGTAGACCCCTCCACTTT	CAISESRGEGRPLHF	NA	TRBV10-3	TRBJ1-6